The source of this T cell receptor beta chain is a study of blood T cells in healthy people across ages. The CDR3 consists of 11 residues. V dropped 6 bases and J dropped 5 bases, with 8 bases sitting between them. Germline V gene data show CDR1 as DFQATT and CDR2 as SNEGSKA (reference sequence). No fewer than 7 million PBMCs went into each sample. Study-wide points: Naive T cell percentage strongly correlated with TCR beta diversity. A roughly linear age-dependent decrease characterized TCR beta diversity per million T cells.

As concerns this clonotype: Its specificity is not known.

Through a sample-barcoded 5' primer and a J-beta primer mix, a second PCR was run for roughly 6 to 12 cycles. Each cDNA molecule received a tag from a template-switch adaptor that had 12 random nucleotides. TCRdb independently ran MiXCR on the 5' RACE reads; one entry per CDR3 protein. Here the sample spans approximately 690,000 distinct CDR3 sequences, over 40% being singletons. The rearrangement links TRBV20-1 to TRBJ2-1, with D possibly matching TRBD1 (5 bases). What was sequenced was blood. The sequence came from a man older than 75 in good health. The CDR3 here is CSASDNNEQFF. CDR3 sequence (DNA): TGCAGTGCCTCGGACAACAATGAGCAGTTCTTC.